This T cell receptor beta chain was sequenced during a study of neurological immune-mediated disorders (dated by TCRdb to the late 2010s). Notes on the research overall: Of the roughly 34 multiple sclerosis patients, about 31 had relapsing-remitting MS and 3 had secondary progressive MS. Peripheral blood TCR-beta repertoires from HTLV-I-associated myelopathy (HAM/TSP) patients, multiple sclerosis patients and healthy controls were compared by UMI-based sequencing. The approximately 100 TCR-beta libraries included longitudinal samples, technical triplicates and paired sorted CD4+ and CD8+ T-cell subsets alongside PBMC samples. The cohort comprised around 70 subjects: 15 or so HAM/TSP patients, 34 multiple sclerosis patients and approximately 20 healthy controls. The research as a whole found: In a phylogenetic analysis, the repertoires of 18 out of 34 MS patients fell into a single cluster of related CDR3 sequences, pointing to a possible signature at the repertoire level. The MS cluster showed no association with clinical or MRI features, and the authors stated that larger cohorts are needed. Across subjects, expanded clones never shared an identical CDR3 amino acid sequence, which suggests that the TCR-beta repertoires in every group were private. The highest TCR clonal expansion was observed in HAM/TSP patients, whereas the lowest was observed in MS patients, even when compared with healthy controls.

This clonotype has ten or more counts. This receptor's antigen is unknown. Base qualities are not at hand, and no much larger clone is one base apart. V is pruned by 0 bases and J by 4 bases, leaving 2 bases of the junction without a gene match. CDR1 and CDR2 were assigned from the germline V gene as SGHRS and YFSETQ. The CDR3 holds 14 amino acids from the cysteine to the phenylalanine. Of all the DNA, just the CDR3 is kept, 42 bases in frame from base 1. For the unsorted PBMC libraries, 2 million PBMCs were stored in RNAlater at -80 degrees C until RNA extraction and were used to generate the libraries. The multiple sclerosis patients were enrolled in a US clinical protocol that used magnetic resonance imaging to evaluate disease progression. Peripheral blood underwent Ficoll-Hypaque density gradient centrifugation to isolate PBMCs, which were then cryopreserved in liquid nitrogen. cDNA synthesis used template-switch 5'RACE with a primer carrying a 10-nucleotide random unique molecular identifier tagging each TCR transcript. Each sequencing run produced over 160 million TCR-beta sequences covering 15-18 subjects. The RNeasy kit was used for extraction of total RNA. Using the KAPA Real-time Library Amplification kit, TCR-beta VDJ regions were amplified with primers for the TCR constant region and the 5'RACE anchor. Sample indexes and Illumina adaptors were added in a first PCR, and a second PCR then increased library yield. After Ampure bead purification, the roughly 650 bp TCR product was size-selected on a 2% E-gel SizeSelection system. Library quality was checked on a Bioanalyzer, concentration was measured with Qubit, and libraries were quantified with the Kapa Library Quantification kit before pooling. An Illumina HiSeq 2500 sequenced the libraries paired-end 2 x 150 bp. To increase sequence diversity, roughly 24-32% phiX was spiked into each library pool. For the original study's pipeline: The UMI-based MiGEC pipeline processed quality-filtered reads and removed over 80% of raw TCR sequences during error correction. VDJ genes were aligned to IMGT germline references, and clonotypes were defined by unique CDR3 amino acid sequence plus V-J genes. Clonal expansion, Shannon diversity and CDR3 relatedness were evaluated with VDJtools (CalcPairwiseDistances, ClusterSamples), while phylogenetic trees were built in CLCbio workbench. Clones with at least 8 unique UMIs were defined as expanded, with this threshold being based on coefficient-of-variation modelling across technical triplicates. The public reads were quality trimmed at Q25 with fastp and then assembled into clones with MiXCR by TCRdb, keeping productive beta chains. Merged by CDR3 protein, the rows form single entries marked with the most common genes and DNA. TCRdb's processing, not the authors', yielded these V and J calls. The table for this sample lists around 50,000 distinct CDR3 sequences; 3% to 4% of them were counted only once. In total, the top ten clones hold about 3% of the sample.

The source of this sequence is a woman in her twenties or thirties with multiple sclerosis. The V and J segments used are TRBV5-1 and TRBJ2-5; TRBD1 matches 8 bases in the middle. Sequenced: PBMCs. CDR3 sequence: CASSLVGQGETQYF. The base sequence is TGCGCCAGCAGCTTGGTAGGACAGGGAGAGACCCAGTACTTC.